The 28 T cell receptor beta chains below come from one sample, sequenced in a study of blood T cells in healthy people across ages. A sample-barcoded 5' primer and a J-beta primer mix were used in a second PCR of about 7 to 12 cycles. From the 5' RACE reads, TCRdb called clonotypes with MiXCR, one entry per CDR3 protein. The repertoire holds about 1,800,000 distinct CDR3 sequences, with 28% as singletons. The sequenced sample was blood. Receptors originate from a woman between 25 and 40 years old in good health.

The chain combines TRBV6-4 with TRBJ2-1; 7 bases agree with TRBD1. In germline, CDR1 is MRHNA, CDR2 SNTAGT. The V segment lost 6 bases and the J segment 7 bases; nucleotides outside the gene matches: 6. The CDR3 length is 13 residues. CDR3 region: CASSRGGANEQFF. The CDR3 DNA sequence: TGTGCCAGCAGCCGAGGGGGCGCGAATGAGCAGTTCTTC.

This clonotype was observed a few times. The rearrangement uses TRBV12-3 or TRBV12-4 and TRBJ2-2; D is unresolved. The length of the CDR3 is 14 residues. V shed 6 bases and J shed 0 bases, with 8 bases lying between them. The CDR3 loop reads CASRRESNTGELFF. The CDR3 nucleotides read TGTGCCAGCAGGCGTGAGTCGAACACCGGGGAGCTGTTTTTT.

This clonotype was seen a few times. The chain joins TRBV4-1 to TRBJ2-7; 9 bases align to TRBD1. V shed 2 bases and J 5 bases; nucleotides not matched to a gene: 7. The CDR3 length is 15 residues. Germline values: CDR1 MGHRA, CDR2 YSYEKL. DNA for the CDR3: TGCGCCAGCAGCCAATCACAGGGGGCGTTGGACGAGCAGTACTTC. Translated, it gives CASSQSQGALDEQYF.

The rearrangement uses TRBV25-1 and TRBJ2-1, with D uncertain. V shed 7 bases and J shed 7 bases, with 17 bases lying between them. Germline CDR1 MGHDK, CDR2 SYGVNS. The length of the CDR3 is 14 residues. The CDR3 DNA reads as TGTGCCAGCACCCTGGGTGAATTGACGAATGAGCAGTTCTTC. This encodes CASTLGELTNEQFF.

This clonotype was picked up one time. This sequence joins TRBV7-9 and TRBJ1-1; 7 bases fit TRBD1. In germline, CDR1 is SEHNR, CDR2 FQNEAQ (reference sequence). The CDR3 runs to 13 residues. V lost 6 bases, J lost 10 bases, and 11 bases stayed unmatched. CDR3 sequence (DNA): TGTGCCAGCAGTTTCCCAGGGGGAAAACCAGCTTTCTTT. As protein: CASSFPGGKPAFF.

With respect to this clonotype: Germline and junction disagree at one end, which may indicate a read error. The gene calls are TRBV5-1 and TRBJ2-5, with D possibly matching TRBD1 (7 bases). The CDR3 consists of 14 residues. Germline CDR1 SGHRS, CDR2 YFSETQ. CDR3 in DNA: TGCGCCGGCAGTCGGGGGTTCGGGGACAGGACCCAGTACTTC. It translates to CAGSRGFGDRTQYF.

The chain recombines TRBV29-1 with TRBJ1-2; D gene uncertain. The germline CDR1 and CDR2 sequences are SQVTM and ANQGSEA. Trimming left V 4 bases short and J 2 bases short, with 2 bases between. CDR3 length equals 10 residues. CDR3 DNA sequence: TGCAGCGTTGCGAACTATGGCTACACCTTC. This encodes CSVANYGYTF.

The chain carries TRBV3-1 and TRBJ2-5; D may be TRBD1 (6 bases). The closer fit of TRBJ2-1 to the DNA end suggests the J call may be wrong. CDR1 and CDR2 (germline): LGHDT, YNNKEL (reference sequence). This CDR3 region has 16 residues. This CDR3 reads CASSQENKGVPETQFF. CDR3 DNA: TGTGCCAGCAGCCAAGAAAACAAGGGGGTCCCCGAGACCCAGTTCTTC.

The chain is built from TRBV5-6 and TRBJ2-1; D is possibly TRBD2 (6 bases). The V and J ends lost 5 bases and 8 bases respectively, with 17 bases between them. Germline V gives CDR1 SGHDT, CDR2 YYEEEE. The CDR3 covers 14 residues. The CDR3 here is CASSPDQGGDEQFF. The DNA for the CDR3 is TGTGCCAGCAGTCCGGACCAGGGAGGCGATGAGCAGTTCTTC.

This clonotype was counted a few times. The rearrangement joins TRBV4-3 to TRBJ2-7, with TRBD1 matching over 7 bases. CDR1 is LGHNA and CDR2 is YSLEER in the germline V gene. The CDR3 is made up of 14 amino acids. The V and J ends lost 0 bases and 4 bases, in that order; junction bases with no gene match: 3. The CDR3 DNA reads TGCGCCAGCAGCCAAGAGATGGGACAGTACGAGCAGTACTTC. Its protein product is CASSQEMGQYEQYF.

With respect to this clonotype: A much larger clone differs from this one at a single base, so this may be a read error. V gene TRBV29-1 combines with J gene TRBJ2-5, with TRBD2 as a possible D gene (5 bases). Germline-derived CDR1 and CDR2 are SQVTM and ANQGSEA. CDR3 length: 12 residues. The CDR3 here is CSVSSGEEAQYF. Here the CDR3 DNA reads TGCAGCGTTTCCAGCGGAGAAGAGGCCCAGTACTTC.

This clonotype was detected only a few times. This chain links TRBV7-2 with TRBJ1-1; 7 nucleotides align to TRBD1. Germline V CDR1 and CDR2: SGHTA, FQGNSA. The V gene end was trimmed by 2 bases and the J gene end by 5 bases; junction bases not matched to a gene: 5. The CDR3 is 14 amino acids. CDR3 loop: CASSLMRGPTEAFF. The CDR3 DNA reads TGTGCCAGCAGCTTAATGAGGGGGCCTACTGAAGCTTTCTTT. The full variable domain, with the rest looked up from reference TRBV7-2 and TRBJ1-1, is GAGVSQSPSNKVTEKGKDVELRCDPISGHTALYWYRQSLGQGLEFLIYFQGNSAPDKSGLPSDRFSAERTGGSVSTLTIQRTQQEDSAVYLCASSLMRGPTEAFFGQGTRLTVV.

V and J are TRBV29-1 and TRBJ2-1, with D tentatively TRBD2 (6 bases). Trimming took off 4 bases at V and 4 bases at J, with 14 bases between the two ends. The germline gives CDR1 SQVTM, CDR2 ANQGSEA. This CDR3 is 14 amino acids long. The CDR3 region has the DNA TGCAGCGTTGGGGACTCGGGAAGATACAATGAGCAGTTCTTC. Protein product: CSVGDSGRYNEQFF.

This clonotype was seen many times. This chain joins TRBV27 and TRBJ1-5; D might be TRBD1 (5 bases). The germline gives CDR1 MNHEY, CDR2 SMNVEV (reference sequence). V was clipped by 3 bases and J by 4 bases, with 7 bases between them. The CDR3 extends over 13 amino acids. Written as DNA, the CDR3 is TGTGCCAGCAGTTTGAACAGGAATCAGCCCCAGCATTTT. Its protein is CASSLNRNQPQHF.

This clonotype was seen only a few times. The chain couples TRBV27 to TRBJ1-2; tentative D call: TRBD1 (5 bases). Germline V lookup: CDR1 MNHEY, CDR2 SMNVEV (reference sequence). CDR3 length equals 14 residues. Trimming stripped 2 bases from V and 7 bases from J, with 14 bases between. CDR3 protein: CASSLRGLHCGYTF. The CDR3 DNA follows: TGTGCCAGCAGTTTAAGGGGTCTCCACTGTGGCTACACCTTC.

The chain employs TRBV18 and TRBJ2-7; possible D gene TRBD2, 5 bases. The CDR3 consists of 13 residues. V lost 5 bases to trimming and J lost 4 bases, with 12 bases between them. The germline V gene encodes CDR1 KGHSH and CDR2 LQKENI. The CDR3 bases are TGTGCCAGCTCAGCGCCTCAGCGGTACGAGCAGTACTTC. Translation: CASSAPQRYEQYF.

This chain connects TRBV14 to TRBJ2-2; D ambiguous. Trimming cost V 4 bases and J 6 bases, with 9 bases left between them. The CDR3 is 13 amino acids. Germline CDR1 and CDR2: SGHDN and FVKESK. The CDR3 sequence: CASSLIRAGELFF. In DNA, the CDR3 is TGTGCCAGCAGCCTTATACGGGCCGGGGAGCTGTTTTTT.

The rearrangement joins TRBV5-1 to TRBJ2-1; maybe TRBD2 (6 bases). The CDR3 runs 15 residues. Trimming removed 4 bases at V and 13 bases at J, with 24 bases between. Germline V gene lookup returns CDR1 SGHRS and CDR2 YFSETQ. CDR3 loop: CASSAGWGGQETQFF. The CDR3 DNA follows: TGCGCCAGCAGCGCGGGATGGGGCGGCCAAGAGACCCAGTTCTTC.

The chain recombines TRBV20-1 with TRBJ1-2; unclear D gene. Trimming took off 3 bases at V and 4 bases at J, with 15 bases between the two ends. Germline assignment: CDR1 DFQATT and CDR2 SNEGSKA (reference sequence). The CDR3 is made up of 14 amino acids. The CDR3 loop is CSASPQADRYGYTF. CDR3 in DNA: TGCAGTGCTAGTCCTCAGGCGGATCGCTATGGCTACACCTTC.

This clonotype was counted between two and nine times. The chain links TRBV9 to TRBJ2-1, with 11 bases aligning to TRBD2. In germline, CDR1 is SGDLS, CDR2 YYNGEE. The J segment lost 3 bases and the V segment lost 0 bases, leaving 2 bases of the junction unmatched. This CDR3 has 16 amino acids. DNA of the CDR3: TGTGCCAGCAGCGTAGTAGCGGGAGGGCTCTACAATGAGCAGTTCTTC. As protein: CASSVVAGGLYNEQFF.

CDR3 sequence: CASSPFYGEAFF. CDR3 nucleotide sequence: TGTGCCAGTAGTCCGTTTTACGGTGAAGCTTTCTTT. The J gene is TRBJ1-1, the V gene TRBV19; D ambiguous. V was trimmed by 5 bases and J by 7 bases, leaving 11 bases between them. This CDR3 comprises 12 residues. Germline V gene lookup returns CDR1 LNHDA and CDR2 SQIVND (reference sequence).

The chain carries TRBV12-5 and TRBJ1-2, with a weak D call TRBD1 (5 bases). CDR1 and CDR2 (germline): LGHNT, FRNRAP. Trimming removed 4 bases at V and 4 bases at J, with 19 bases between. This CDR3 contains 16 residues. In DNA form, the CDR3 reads TGTGCTAGTGGTTCCCCTGGTGAGGGGACGGCCTATGGCTACACCTTC. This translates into CASGSPGEGTAYGYTF.

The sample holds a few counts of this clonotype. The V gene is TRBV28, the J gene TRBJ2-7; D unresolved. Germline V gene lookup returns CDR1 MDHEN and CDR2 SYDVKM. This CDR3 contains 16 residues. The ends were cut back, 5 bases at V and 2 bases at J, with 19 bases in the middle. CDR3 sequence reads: CASSDGTTRTAYEQYF. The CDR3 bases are TGTGCCAGCAGTGATGGAACAACCAGGACCGCCTACGAGCAGTACTTC.

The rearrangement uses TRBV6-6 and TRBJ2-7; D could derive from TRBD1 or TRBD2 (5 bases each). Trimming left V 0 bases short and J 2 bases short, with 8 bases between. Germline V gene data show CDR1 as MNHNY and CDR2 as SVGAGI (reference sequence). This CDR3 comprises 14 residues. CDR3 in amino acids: CASSYSRGAYEQYF. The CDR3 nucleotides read TGTGCCAGCAGTTACTCGCGAGGGGCCTACGAGCAGTACTTC.

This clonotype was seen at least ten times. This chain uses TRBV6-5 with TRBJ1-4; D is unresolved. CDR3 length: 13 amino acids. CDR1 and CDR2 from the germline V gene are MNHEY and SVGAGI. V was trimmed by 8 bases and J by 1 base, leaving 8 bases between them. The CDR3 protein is CASSRGTNEKLFF. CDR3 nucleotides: TGTGCCAGCTCACGAGGAACTAATGAAAAACTGTTTTTT.

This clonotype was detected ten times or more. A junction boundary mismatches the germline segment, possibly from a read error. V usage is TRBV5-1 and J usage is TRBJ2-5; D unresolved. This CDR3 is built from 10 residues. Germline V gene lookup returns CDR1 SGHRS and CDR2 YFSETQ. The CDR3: CASSGETQYF. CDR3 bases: TGTGCCAGCAGTGGGGAGACCCAGTACTTC. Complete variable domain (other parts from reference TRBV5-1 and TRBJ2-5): KAGVTQTPRYLIKTRGQQVTLSCSPISGHRSVSWYQQTPGQGLQFLFEYFSETQRNKGNFPGRFSGRQFSNSRSEMNVSTLELGDSALYLCASSGETQYFGPGTRLLVL.

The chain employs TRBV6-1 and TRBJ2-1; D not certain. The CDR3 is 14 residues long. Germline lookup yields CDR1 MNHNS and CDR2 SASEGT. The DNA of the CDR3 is TGTGCGCCTCCCCCCGCCAACGACGGCGATGAGCAGTTCTTC. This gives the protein CAPPPANDGDEQFF.

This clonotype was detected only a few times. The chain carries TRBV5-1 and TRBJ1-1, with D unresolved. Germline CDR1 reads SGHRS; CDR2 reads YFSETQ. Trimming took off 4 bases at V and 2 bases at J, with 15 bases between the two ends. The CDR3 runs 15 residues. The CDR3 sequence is CASSSVGVRNTEAFF. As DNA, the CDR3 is TGCGCCAGCAGCAGCGTTGGGGTACGCAACACTGAAGCTTTCTTT.